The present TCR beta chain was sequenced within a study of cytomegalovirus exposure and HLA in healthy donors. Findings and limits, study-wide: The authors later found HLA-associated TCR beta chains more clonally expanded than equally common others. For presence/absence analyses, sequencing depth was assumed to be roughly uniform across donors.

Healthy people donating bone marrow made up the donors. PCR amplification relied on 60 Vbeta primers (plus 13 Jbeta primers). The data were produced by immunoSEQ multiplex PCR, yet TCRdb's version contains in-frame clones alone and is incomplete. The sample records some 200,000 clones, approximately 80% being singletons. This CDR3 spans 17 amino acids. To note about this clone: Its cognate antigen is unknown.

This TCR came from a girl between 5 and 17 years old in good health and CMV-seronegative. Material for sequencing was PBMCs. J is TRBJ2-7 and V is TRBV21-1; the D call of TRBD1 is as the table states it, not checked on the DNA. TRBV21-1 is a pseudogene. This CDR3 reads CASSNRQFTPGSYEQYF. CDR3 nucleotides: TGTGCCAGCAGCAATCGGCAGTTCACGCCAGGCTCCTACGAGCAGTACTTC.